The 27 T cell receptor beta chains listed next were all sequenced from one sample in a study of CD8 T cells in Susac syndrome. After extraction with the RNeasy kit, 0.5 to 1 ug of the RNA was reverse transcribed using random hexamers. TCRdb redid the calling of the immunoSEQ multiplex PCR reads with MiXCR, one entry per CDR3 protein. The data contain 71,000 or so distinct CDR3 sequences, 90% to 95% of them singletons. The sample consisted of CD4+ T cells from PBMCs. The receptors come from a human donor with Susac syndrome.

The chain uses TRBV19 and TRBJ1-6; D is ambiguous. The V gene lost 7 bases and the J gene lost 0 bases, with 16 bases spanning the gap. The germline CDR1 and CDR2 sequences are LNHDA and SQIVND (reference sequence). The CDR3 contains 17 residues. The CDR3, as DNA: TGTGCCAGTAATAGGCAGCTCCTCAGCTCCTATAATTCACCCCTCCACTTT. Protein sequence: CASNRQLLSSYNSPLHF.

DNA of the CDR3: TGTGCCAGCAGGCCCCCGGCGGGACGGACGCTGAACTCTGGGGCCAACGTCCTGACTTTC. Translated, it gives CASRPPAGRTLNSGANVLTF. V gene TRBV28 combines with J gene TRBJ2-6; tentative D call: TRBD2 (6 bases). The CDR3 runs to 20 residues. The V end was cut by 6 bases, the J end by 0 bases, with 24 bases between. Germline loops: CDR1 MDHEN, CDR2 SYDVKM. Full variable domain (outside the CDR3, taken from reference TRBV28 and TRBJ2-6): DVKVTQSSRYLVKRTGEKVFLECVQDMDHENMFWYRQDPGLGLRLIYFSYDVKMKEKGDIPEGYSVSREKKERFSLILESASTNQTSMYLCASRPPAGRTLNSGANVLTFGAGSRLTVL.

V usage is TRBV19 and J usage is TRBJ2-5; D tentatively fits TRBD1 or TRBD2 (5 bases each). Germline assignment: CDR1 LNHDA and CDR2 SQIVND (reference sequence). This CDR3 has 15 residues. V was shortened by 1 base and J by 5 bases, with 14 bases between the two germline ends. The CDR3 protein is CASSIAAEGDETQYF. In DNA, the CDR3 is TGTGCCAGTAGTATAGCGGCGGAAGGGGACGAGACCCAGTACTTC.

The chain carries TRBV28 and TRBJ1-4; D possibly corresponds to TRBD1 (5 bases). Trimming removed 6 bases at V and 8 bases at J, with 22 bases between. Germline lookup yields CDR1 MDHEN and CDR2 SYDVKM. This CDR3 region has 16 residues. The CDR3 spells CASSQPVGRREEKLFF. CDR3 bases: TGTGCCAGCAGCCAACCGGTGGGCCGCAGGGAGGAAAAACTGTTTTTT.

The chain recombines TRBV7-3 with TRBJ2-1, with 8 bases aligning to TRBD1. CDR1 and CDR2 (germline): SGHTA, FQGTGA. The CDR3 spans 15 residues. The trim removed 3 bases at V and 2 bases at J, leaving 3 bases unmatched. CDR3 DNA: TGTGCCAGCAGCTTGGACAGGGCTACCTACAATGAGCAGTTCTTC. Protein sequence: CASSLDRATYNEQFF.

This chain uses TRBV12-3 or TRBV12-4 with TRBJ1-1; no reliable D call. This CDR3 comprises 13 residues. V was cut by 2 bases and J by 7 bases, with 11 bases left in between. CDR3 bases: TGTGCCAGCAGTTTAATGGGTCGGAATGAAGCTTTCTTT. Protein product: CASSLMGRNEAFF.

This rearrangement joins TRBV4-3 to TRBJ1-3; D ambiguous. V was pared by 3 bases and J by 7 bases, with 13 bases between. This CDR3 contains 14 residues. CDR1 is LGHNA, CDR2 YSLEER, per germline. CDR3 sequence reads: CASSHGPYPNTIYF. CDR3 sequence (DNA): TGCGCCAGCAGCCACGGACCGTATCCTAACACCATATATTTT.

The chain joins TRBV7-2 to TRBJ2-5, with 10 bases fitting TRBD2. The V and J ends lost 2 bases and 5 bases, in that order; junction bases with no gene match: 2. The germline gives CDR1 SGHTA, CDR2 FQGNSA. CDR3 length equals 14 residues. CDR3 in amino acids: CASSLTSGAETQYF. The CDR3 DNA sequence: TGTGCCAGCAGCTTAACTAGCGGGGCGGAGACCCAGTACTTC.

This chain uses TRBV14 with TRBJ2-3; 10 nucleotides line up with TRBD2. V shed 2 bases and J 1 base; nucleotides not matched to a gene: 6. The CDR3 covers 17 residues. The germline V gene has CDR1 SGHDN and CDR2 FVKESK. CDR3: CASSQPPLAGRTDTQYF. DNA of the CDR3: TGTGCCAGCAGCCAACCTCCACTAGCGGGGCGCACAGATACGCAGTATTTT.

The chain combines TRBV18 with TRBJ2-1; tentative D call: TRBD2 (7 bases). The V gene's germline CDR1 is KGHSH and CDR2 LQKENI. Trimming shortened V by 1 base and J by 8 bases, and 15 bases separated the two germline ends. The length of the CDR3 is 15 residues. CDR3 protein: CASSPQVGGPDEQFF. CDR3 nucleotide sequence: TGTGCCAGCTCACCACAGGTGGGGGGGCCGGATGAGCAGTTCTTC.

The chain has TRBV4-2 and TRBJ1-4, with D perhaps TRBD1 (6 bases). The germline CDR1 and CDR2 sequences are LGHNA and YNFKEQ. The CDR3 consists of 15 residues. V lost 0 bases and J lost 4, with 9 bases in between. Here the CDR3 reads CASSQEGQLNEKLFF. The CDR3 nucleotides are TGTGCCAGCAGCCAAGAAGGACAGCTTAATGAAAAACTGTTTTTT.

This chain joins TRBV19 and TRBJ2-3; D gene ambiguous. This CDR3 region has 14 residues. V was cut by 0 bases and J by 4 bases, with 8 bases left in between. Germline loops: CDR1 LNHDA, CDR2 SQIVND (reference sequence). CDR3 region: CASSIDFDADTQYF. Written as DNA, the CDR3 is TGTGCCAGTAGTATAGATTTTGACGCAGATACGCAGTATTTT.

The genes are TRBV30 and TRBJ2-5; possible D gene TRBD1, 5 bases. Between the trimmed V and J ends, which lost 3 bases and 2 bases, there was a span of 10 bases. CDR3 length: 13 amino acids. CDR1 GTSNPN and CDR2 SVGIG come from the germline V gene (reference sequence). The CDR3 region has the DNA TGTGCCTGGAGCGAGGACACGCAAGAGACCCAGTACTTC. Translated, it gives CAWSEDTQETQYF.

The CDR3 reads CASSFAMGYGYTF. The CDR3 DNA follows: TGTGCCAGCAGCTTCGCCATGGGCTATGGCTACACCTTC. The genes are TRBV5-5 and TRBJ1-2; D remains ambiguous. Germline V gene data show CDR1 as SGHKS and CDR2 as YYEKEE (reference sequence). V dropped 2 bases and J dropped 4 bases, with 9 bases sitting between them. The CDR3 runs 13 residues.

The chain carries TRBV4-3 and TRBJ2-7; D unclear. V lost 1 base and J lost 3, with 7 bases in between. CDR1 and CDR2 from the germline V gene are LGHNA and YSLEER. The CDR3 is made up of 13 amino acids. CDR3 region: CASSQVASYEQYF. CDR3 nucleotide sequence: TGCGCCAGCAGCCAAGTTGCCAGCTACGAGCAGTACTTC.

The chain carries TRBV9 and TRBJ1-2; D is uncertain. This CDR3 has 12 residues. Trimming cost V 3 bases and J 8 bases, with 11 bases left between them. Per germline, CDR1 SGDLS and CDR2 YYNGEE. The CDR3 loop reads CASSALAGGYTF. The CDR3 DNA is TGTGCCAGCAGCGCCCTGGCGGGCGGCTACACCTTC.

The chain has TRBV29-1 and TRBJ2-1; 9 bases match TRBD1. This CDR3 is built from 13 residues. Germline V gene sequence: CDR1 SQVTM, CDR2 ANQGSEA. V was clipped by 8 bases and J by 9 bases; unmatched bases: 11. The CDR3 spells CSIRQGVSPEQFF. CDR3 nucleotide sequence: TGCAGCATTCGACAGGGGGTATCTCCTGAGCAGTTCTTC.

The gene calls are TRBV7-2 and TRBJ2-1; no definite D call. V shed 2 bases and J shed 3 bases, with 11 bases lying between them. Germline-derived CDR1 and CDR2 are SGHTA and FQGNSA. The CDR3 covers 15 residues. CDR3 amino acids: CASSLTFGSYNEQFF. As DNA, the CDR3 is TGTGCCAGCAGCTTAACGTTCGGCAGCTACAATGAGCAGTTCTTC.

The rearrangement uses TRBV20-1 and TRBJ1-5; D is possibly TRBD1 (5 bases). The CDR3 has 14 amino acids. V lost 8 bases, J lost 3 bases, and 17 bases lay in between. Germline CDR1 reads DFQATT; CDR2 reads SNEGSKA (reference sequence). The CDR3 sequence: CSSSAQGANQPQHF. The CDR3 DNA reads as TGCAGTTCCTCCGCCCAGGGAGCCAATCAGCCCCAGCATTTT.

There are a few counts of this clonotype. This chain uses TRBV20-1 with TRBJ2-1, with TRBD2 identical over 15 bases. J was trimmed by 7 bases and V by 2 bases; bases with no gene match: 9. CDR3 length: 17 amino acids. CDR1 and CDR2 (germline): DFQATT, SNEGSKA (reference sequence). CDR3 sequence (DNA): TGCAGTGCTAGAACGTTGGGACTAGCGGGGGGCCAGAATGAGCAGTTCTTC. The encoded protein is CSARTLGLAGGQNEQFF.

The chain has TRBV6-5 and TRBJ2-3; D not certain. Trimming removed 6 bases from V and 0 bases from J, with 10 bases in between. This CDR3 contains 14 residues. CDR1 is MNHEY and CDR2 is SVGAGI in the germline V gene. The DNA of the CDR3 is TGTGCCAGCAGCCCACCGGGTAGCACAGATACGCAGTATTTT. Translated: CASSPPGSTDTQYF.

The rearrangement joins TRBV27 to TRBJ2-5; maybe TRBD2 (7 bases). The CDR3 is made up of 14 amino acids. Germline V gene sequence: CDR1 MNHEY, CDR2 SMNVEV (reference sequence). The V and J ends lost 4 bases and 5 bases respectively, with 14 bases between them. The CDR3 DNA follows: TGTGCCAGCAGTTCAGCGGGGAGGGGGGAGACCCAGTACTTC. It codes for CASSSAGRGETQYF.

The chain combines TRBV7-8 with TRBJ1-4; no clear D. There are 16 residues in the CDR3. V lost 4 bases, J lost 0 bases, and 12 bases lay in between. In germline, CDR1 is SGHVS, CDR2 FQNEAQ. This CDR3 is CASSSRVLATNEKLFF. The CDR3 DNA follows: TGTGCCAGCAGCTCCCGGGTCCTCGCAACTAATGAAAAACTGTTTTTT.

The chain uses TRBV7-9 and TRBJ2-1, with D possibly TRBD2 on 6 matching bases. This CDR3 contains 15 residues. Germline lookup yields CDR1 SEHNR and CDR2 FQNEAQ (reference sequence). V shed 4 bases and J shed 6 bases, with 16 bases lying between them. CDR3 sequence: CASSSRGGVPNEQFF. As DNA, the CDR3 is TGTGCCAGCAGCTCGAGAGGAGGGGTACCCAATGAGCAGTTCTTC. Full variable domain (outside the CDR3, taken from reference TRBV7-9 and TRBJ2-1): DTGVSQNPRHKITKRGQNVTFRCDPISEHNRLYWYRQTLGQGPEFLTYFQNEAQLEKSRLLSDRFSAERPKGSFSTLEIQRTEQGDSAMYLCASSSRGGVPNEQFFGPGTRLTVL.

This clonotype appeared once. V usage is TRBV12-3 or TRBV12-4 and J usage is TRBJ1-2, with unresolved D. Between the trimmed V and J ends, which lost 5 bases and 2 bases, there was a span of 9 bases. The CDR3 loop spans 13 amino acids. In DNA, the CDR3 is TGTGCCAGCAGTGGCCGGCAGAACTATGGCTACACCTTC. This codes for CASSGRQNYGYTF.

The chain has TRBV29-1 and TRBJ1-1, with a possible D match to TRBD1 (6 bases). Germline lookup yields CDR1 SQVTM and CDR2 ANQGSEA. The V gene lost 8 bases and the J gene lost 4 bases, with 17 bases spanning the gap. The CDR3 has 13 amino acids. The CDR3 DNA reads as TGCAGCACGAAACAGGGCCTACTCACTGAAGCTTTCTTT. Its protein product is CSTKQGLLTEAFF.

The chain is built from TRBV7-2 and TRBJ1-4, with D possibly TRBD1 on 5 matching bases. The germline V gene has CDR1 SGHTA and CDR2 FQGNSA. There are 14 residues in the CDR3. Trimming stripped 5 bases from V and 8 bases from J, with 15 bases between. The CDR3 loop is CASSKGYQGEKLFF. In DNA, the CDR3 is TGTGCCAGCAGCAAGGGGTATCAGGGCGAAAAACTGTTTTTT. Full variable domain (missing parts from reference TRBV7-2 and TRBJ1-4): GAGVSQSPSNKVTEKGKDVELRCDPISGHTALYWYRQSLGQGLEFLIYFQGNSAPDKSGLPSDRFSAERTGGSVSTLTIQRTQQEDSAVYLCASSKGYQGEKLFFGSGTQLSVL.